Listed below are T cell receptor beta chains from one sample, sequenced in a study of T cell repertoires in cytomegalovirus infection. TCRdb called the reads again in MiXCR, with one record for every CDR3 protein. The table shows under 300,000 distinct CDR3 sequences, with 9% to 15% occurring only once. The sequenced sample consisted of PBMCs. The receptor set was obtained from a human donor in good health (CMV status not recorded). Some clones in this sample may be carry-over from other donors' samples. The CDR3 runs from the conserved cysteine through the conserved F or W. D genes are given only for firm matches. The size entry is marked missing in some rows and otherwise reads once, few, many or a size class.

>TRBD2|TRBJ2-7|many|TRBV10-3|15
CAISESGTSEYEQYF
TGTGCCATCAGTGAGTCGGGGACTAGCGAGTACGAGCAGTACTTC
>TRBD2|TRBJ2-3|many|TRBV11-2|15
CASSPVGAGGNTQYF
TGTGCCAGCAGCCCCGTTGGGGCGGGGGGTAATACGCAGTATTTT
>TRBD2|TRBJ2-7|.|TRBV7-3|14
CASSLGLAGGPMYF
TGTGCCAGCAGCTTGGGACTAGCGGGGGGGCCAATGTACTTC
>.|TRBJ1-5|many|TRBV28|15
CASSPREVVNQPQHF
TGTGCCAGCAGTCCCCGGGAGGTTGTCAATCAGCCCCAGCATTTT
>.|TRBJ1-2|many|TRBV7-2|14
CASSLGGTQYGYTF
TGTGCCAGCAGCTTAGGGGGGACACAGTATGGCTACACCTTC
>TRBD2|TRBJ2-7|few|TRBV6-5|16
CASSYGDTSGVEEQYF
TGTGCCAGCAGTTACGGGGATACTAGCGGGGTCGAGGAGCAGTACTTC
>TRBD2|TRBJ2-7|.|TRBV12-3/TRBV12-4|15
CASTLAGGKEYEQYF
TGTGCCAGCACCCTAGCGGGGGGGAAGGAGTACGAGCAGTACTTC
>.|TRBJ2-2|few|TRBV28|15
CASSEGGGNTGELFF
TGTGCCAGCAGTGAGGGCGGAGGGAACACCGGGGAGCTGTTTTTT
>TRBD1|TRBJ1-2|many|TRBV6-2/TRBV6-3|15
CASSPRTGPNYGYTF
TGTGCCAGCAGTCCACGGACAGGGCCCAACTATGGCTACACCTTC
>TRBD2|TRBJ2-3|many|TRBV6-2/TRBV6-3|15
CASRKAGGRTDTQYF
TGTGCCAGCAGGAAGGCGGGAGGAAGGACAGATACGCAGTATTTT
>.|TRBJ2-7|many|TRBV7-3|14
CASSPSSNSYEQYF
TGTGCCAGCAGCCCCAGCAGCAATTCCTACGAGCAGTACTTC
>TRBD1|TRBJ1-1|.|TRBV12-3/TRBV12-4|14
CASSARDREGEAFF
TGTGCCAGCAGTGCTCGAGACAGGGAGGGTGAAGCTTTCTTT
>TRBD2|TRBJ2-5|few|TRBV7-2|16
CASSSSGGIDQETQYF
TGTGCCAGCAGCAGTAGCGGGGGGATTGACCAAGAGACCCAGTACTTC
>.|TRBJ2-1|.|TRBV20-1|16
CSARDSNGGPYNEQFF
TGCAGTGCTAGAGATAGTAACGGGGGACCCTACAATGAGCAGTTCTTC
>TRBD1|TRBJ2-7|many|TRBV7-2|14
CASSRDRGVDEQYF
TGTGCCAGCAGCCGGGACAGGGGTGTAGACGAGCAGTACTTC
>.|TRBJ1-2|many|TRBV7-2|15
CASSLSGGGNYGYTF
TGTGCCAGCAGCTTATCGGGGGGTGGTAACTATGGCTACACCTTC
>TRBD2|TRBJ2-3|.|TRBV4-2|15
CASSQAGGGRDTQYF
TGTGCCAGCAGCCAAGCCGGGGGGGGAAGAGATACGCAGTATTTT
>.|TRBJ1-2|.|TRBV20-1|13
CSAHQQEEYGYTF
TGCAGTGCTCATCAGCAGGAGGAATATGGCTACACCTTC
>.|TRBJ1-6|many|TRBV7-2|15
CASSPLGAENSPLHF
TGTGCCAGCAGCCCACTAGGGGCAGAAAATTCACCCCTCCACTTT
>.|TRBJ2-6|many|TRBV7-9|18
CASSALKGIYAGANVLTF
TGTGCCAGCAGCGCGTTGAAGGGGATATATGCTGGGGCCAACGTCCTGACTTTC
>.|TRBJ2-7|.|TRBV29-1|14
CSVEDQTGTYEQYF
TGCAGCGTTGAAGATCAGACCGGGACCTACGAGCAGTACTTC
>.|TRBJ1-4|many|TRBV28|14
CASSHHGLGEKLFF
TGTGCCAGCAGCCACCACGGGTTGGGTGAAAAACTGTTTTTT
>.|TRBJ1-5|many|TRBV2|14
CASSRGGSNQPQHF
TGTGCCAGCAGTCGGGGAGGTTCCAATCAGCCCCAGCATTTT
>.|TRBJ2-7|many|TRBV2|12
CASKEGAYEQYF
TGTGCCAGCAAGGAGGGGGCCTACGAGCAGTACTTC
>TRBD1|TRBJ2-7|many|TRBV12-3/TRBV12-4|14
CASSGTANSYEQYF
TGTGCCAGCAGCGGGACAGCAAACTCCTACGAGCAGTACTTC
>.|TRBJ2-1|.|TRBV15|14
CATSRQRARNEQFF
TGTGCCACCAGCAGACAGAGGGCCCGCAATGAGCAGTTCTTC
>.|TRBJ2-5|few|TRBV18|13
CASSLQEGETQYF
TGTGCCAGCTCACTGCAGGAGGGAGAGACCCAGTACTTC
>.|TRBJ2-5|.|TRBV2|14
CASSVMGGKETQYF
TGTGCCAGCAGTGTCATGGGGGGCAAGGAGACCCAGTACTTC
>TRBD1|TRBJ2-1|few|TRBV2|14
CASSDVGQYNEQFF
TGTGCCAGCAGTGACGTGGGACAGTACAATGAGCAGTTCTTC
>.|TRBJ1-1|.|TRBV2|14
CASTYDRLNTEAFF
TGTGCCAGCACTTATGACAGGTTGAACACTGAAGCTTTCTTT
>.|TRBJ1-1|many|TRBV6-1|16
CASSTRLLGDGTEAFF
TGTGCCAGCAGTACCCGACTTCTTGGTGATGGCACTGAAGCTTTCTTT
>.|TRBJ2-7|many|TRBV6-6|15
CASSSVGRQGGEQYF
TGTGCCAGCAGTTCGGTGGGCAGGCAGGGTGGCGAGCAGTACTTC
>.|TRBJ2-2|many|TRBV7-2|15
CASSLYSRLTGELFF
TGTGCCAGCAGCTTATATAGCAGGTTAACCGGGGAGCTGTTTTTT
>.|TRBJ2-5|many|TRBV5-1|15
CASSLGGVPQETQYF
TGCGCCAGCAGCTTAGGGGGGGTTCCACAAGAGACCCAGTACTTC
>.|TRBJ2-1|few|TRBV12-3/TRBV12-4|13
CASWRGGRDEQFF
TGTGCCAGTTGGAGGGGGGGCCGCGATGAGCAGTTCTTC
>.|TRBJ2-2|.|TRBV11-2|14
CASTAGRGTGELFF
TGTGCGAGCACGGCAGGGCGGGGCACCGGGGAGCTGTTTTTT
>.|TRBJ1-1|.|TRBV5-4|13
CASSFKGTNEAFF
TGTGCCAGCAGTTTCAAAGGTACAAATGAAGCTTTCTTT
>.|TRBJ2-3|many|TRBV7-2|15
CASSLVSGSTDTQYF
TGTGCCAGCAGCTTAGTTTCCGGGAGCACAGATACGCAGTATTTT
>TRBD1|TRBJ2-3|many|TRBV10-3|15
CAINAGDRGTDTQYF
TGTGCCATCAACGCGGGGGACAGGGGAACAGATACGCAGTATTTT
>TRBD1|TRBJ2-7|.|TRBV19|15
CASSGFGQGTYEQYF
TGTGCCAGTAGTGGTTTCGGACAGGGGACATACGAGCAGTACTTC
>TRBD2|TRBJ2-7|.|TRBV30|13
CAAGTSGSYEQYF
TGTGCAGCCGGGACTAGCGGGAGTTACGAGCAGTACTTC
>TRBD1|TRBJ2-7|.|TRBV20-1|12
CSAMDRGYEQYF
TGCAGTGCTATGGACAGGGGCTACGAGCAGTACTTC
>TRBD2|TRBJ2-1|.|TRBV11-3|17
CASSLGGGGGGWDEQFF
TGTGCCAGCAGCTTAGGTGGTGGGGGGGGGGGGTGGGATGAGCAGTTCTTC
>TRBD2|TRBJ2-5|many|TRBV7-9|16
CASTPGVAGLGETQYF
TGTGCCAGCACCCCCGGGGTAGCGGGCCTGGGGGAGACCCAGTACTTC
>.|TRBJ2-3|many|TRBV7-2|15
CASSSPGLHTDTQYF
TGTGCCAGCAGCTCGCCGGGACTCCACACAGATACGCAGTATTTT
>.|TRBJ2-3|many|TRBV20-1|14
CSASWDQRTDTQYF
TGCAGTGCTAGTTGGGACCAAAGGACAGATACGCAGTATTTT
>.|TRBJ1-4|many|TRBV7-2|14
CASSLGWTREKLFF
TGTGCCAGCAGCTTAGGGTGGACGAGGGAAAAACTGTTTTTT
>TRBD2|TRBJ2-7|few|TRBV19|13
CASSTGTRGEQYF
TGTGCCAGTAGTACAGGGACTAGAGGCGAGCAGTACTTC
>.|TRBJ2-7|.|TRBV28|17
CASSPLRSGAANYEQYF
TGTGCCAGCAGTCCCCTCCGTAGCGGAGCGGCGAACTACGAGCAGTACTTC